This entry lists 31 T cell receptor beta chains sequenced from one sample in a study of T cells in Graves' hyperthyroidism and ophthalmopathy. Amplification of TCR beta CDR3 regions used RNA as the template. The TCR CDR3 first-round RT-PCR relied on the HTBI primer set. TCRdb itself ran the multiplex PCR reads through MiXCR, one entry per CDR3 protein. The sample lists approximately 220,000 distinct CDR3 sequences; 18% were seen once. The sample comprised blood. Source of these receptors: a man aged 40-50 years with Graves' hyperthyroidism.

This chain joins TRBV18 and TRBJ1-2, with a possible D match to TRBD1 (5 bases). V lost 0 bases to trimming and J lost 9 bases, with 17 bases between them. The CDR3 length is 15 residues. Germline CDR1 and CDR2: KGHSH and LQKENI. The CDR3 protein is CASSPPGVVGSSYTF. CDR3 coding DNA: TGTGCCAGCTCACCACCAGGGGTGGTGGGGAGTAGCTACACCTTC.

The table lists this clonotype with many counts. A junction boundary mismatches the germline segment, possibly from a read error. The rearrangement links TRBV10-3 to TRBJ2-7, with TRBD2 identical over 9 bases. There are 15 residues in the CDR3. CDR1 and CDR2 (germline): ENHRY, SYGVKD. CDR3 sequence: CAIAASGTSSHEQYF. Here the CDR3 DNA reads TGTGCCATTGCCGCCTCCGGGACTAGCTCCCACGAGCAGTACTTC.

This clonotype was observed many times. The chain combines TRBV20-1 with TRBJ1-5, with D possibly matching TRBD1 (5 bases). This CDR3 has 11 amino acids. Germline assignment: CDR1 DFQATT and CDR2 SNEGSKA (reference sequence). Trimming shortened V by 2 bases and J by 15 bases, and 14 bases separated the two germline ends. The CDR3 nucleotides read TGCAGTGCTAGACTCGGGACTAGTTGGCATTTT. It yields the protein CSARLGTSWHF.

This clonotype was detected only a few times. The chain has TRBV5-1 and TRBJ1-2; 8 bases fit TRBD1. The CDR3 has 14 residues. Germline V gene lookup returns CDR1 SGHRS and CDR2 YFSETQ. V lost 4 bases, J lost 5 bases, and 7 bases stayed unmatched. CDR3 in amino acids: CASSIGTGDYGYTF. The CDR3 region has the DNA TGCGCCAGCAGCATAGGGACAGGTGATTATGGCTACACCTTC.

The chain uses TRBV20-1 and TRBJ2-5; no firm D call. This CDR3 contains 11 residues. V lost 6 bases, J lost 1 base, and 6 bases lay in between. Germline V gives CDR1 DFQATT, CDR2 SNEGSKA (reference sequence). CDR3 sequence reads: CSAQFQETQYF. The CDR3 nucleotides are TGCAGTGCCCAATTCCAAGAGACCCAGTACTTC.

This clonotype was counted a few times. The gene calls are TRBV9 and TRBJ1-5; 11 nucleotides line up with TRBD1. Germline CDR1 SGDLS, CDR2 YYNGEE. V shed 4 bases and J 1 base; nucleotides not matched to a gene: 10. The length of the CDR3 is 18 residues. The CDR3 region is CASSPGTGGSWSNQPQHF. The CDR3 region has the DNA TGTGCCAGCAGCCCCGGGACAGGGGGGAGTTGGAGCAATCAGCCCCAGCATTTT. Using reference TRBV9 and TRBJ1-5 for the parts outside the CDR3, the full variable domain is DSGVTQTPKHLITATGQRVTLRCSPRSGDLSVYWYQQSLDQGLQFLIQYYNGEERAKGNILERFSAQQFPDLHSELNLSSLELGDSALYFCASSPGTGGSWSNQPQHFGDGTRLSIL.

At least ten counts were recorded for this clonotype. The V gene is TRBV6-2 or TRBV6-3, the J gene TRBJ1-1; D might be TRBD1 (5 bases). This CDR3 has 14 amino acids. Germline CDR1 is MNHEY and CDR2 is SVGEGT. V lost 8 bases and J lost 1, with 14 bases in between. CDR3 sequence: CASGFGTENTEAFF. For the CDR3, the DNA is TGTGCCAGCGGCTTCGGGACGGAGAACACTGAAGCTTTCTTT.

In its sample, this clonotype was seen many times. The chain carries TRBV6-2 or TRBV6-3 and TRBJ2-3, with 7 nucleotides matching TRBD2. Germline values: CDR1 MNHEY, CDR2 SVGEGT. The CDR3 is 16 amino acids. With V trimmed by 0 bases and J by 2 bases, 5 bases remained unmatched. CDR3 coding DNA: TGTGCCAGCAGTTACTCTCTAGCGGACCCCACAGATACGCAGTATTTT. Its protein is CASSYSLADPTDTQYF.

The genes are TRBV14 and TRBJ2-1; the D is unclear. The CDR3 consists of 12 residues. The V end lost 0 bases, the J end lost 8 bases, and 5 bases lay between the germline ends. Germline V gene sequence: CDR1 SGHDN, CDR2 FVKESK. The CDR3 nucleotides are TGTGCCAGCAGCCAAGATAGGTATGAGCAGTTCTTC. Amino acids: CASSQDRYEQFF.

The table lists this clonotype with many counts. CDR3 sequence reads: CASSYEDRLGQPQHF. The CDR3 DNA reads as TGTGCCAGCAGTTACGAGGACAGGCTGGGTCAGCCCCAGCATTTT. This sequence joins TRBV6-2 or TRBV6-3 and TRBJ1-5, with 7 bases lining up with TRBD1. Germline V gene sequence: CDR1 MNHEY, CDR2 SVGEGT. This CDR3 is built from 15 residues. V was pared by 2 bases and J by 6 bases, with 7 bases of the junction left unmatched.

On this clonotype: A much larger clonotype is one base distant, so this may be a read error. This CDR3 is CASSVALQTDAQYF. In DNA, the CDR3 is TGTGCCAGCAGCGTAGCTCTGCAGACAGATGCGCAGTATTTT. The rearrangement uses TRBV9 and TRBJ2-3, with TRBD1 as a possible D gene (5 bases). From germline, CDR1 is SGDLS and CDR2 YYNGEE. The CDR3 contains 14 residues.

The rearrangement joins TRBV12-5 to TRBJ1-6; no clear D. This CDR3 has 15 residues. From germline, CDR1 is LGHNT and CDR2 FRNRAP. V lost 2 bases to trimming and J lost 7 bases, with 12 bases between them. The CDR3 region has the DNA TGTGCTAGTGGTTTGATACGGGGTGGGAATTCACCCCTCCACTTT. It translates to CASGLIRGGNSPLHF.

This clonotype was seen a few times. The chain employs TRBV24-1 and TRBJ2-5; D might be TRBD1 (6 bases). From germline, CDR1 is KGHDR and CDR2 SFDVKD. The CDR3 sequence is 15 residues long. Trimming shortened V by 4 bases and J by 5 bases, and 16 bases separated the two germline ends. CDR3 amino acids: CATSDPTQGEETQYF. The CDR3 DNA is TGTGCCACCAGTGACCCGACACAGGGAGAGGAGACCCAGTACTTC.

The V and J genes are TRBV20-1 and TRBJ2-7; D may be TRBD2 (5 bases). This CDR3 is built from 13 residues. The germline V gene has CDR1 DFQATT and CDR2 SNEGSKA (reference sequence). V lost 3 bases and J 3 bases, leaving 12 bases between the germline ends. CDR3 DNA: TGCAGTGCTAGCCCCAGGACTCTCTACGAGCAGTACTTC. It translates to CSASPRTLYEQYF.

This clonotype was recorded many times. The chain carries TRBV7-2 and TRBJ2-7; no clear D. Germline V gene data show CDR1 as SGHTA and CDR2 as FQGNSA. CDR3 length: 14 residues. V gave up 5 bases and J gave up 4 bases, with 15 bases separating them. The CDR3 here is CASSKQATSYEQYF. Here the CDR3 DNA reads TGTGCCAGCAGCAAGCAGGCCACCTCTTACGAGCAGTACTTC.

This clonotype was counted between two and nine times. This rearrangement joins TRBV13 to TRBJ2-7; D might be TRBD1 or TRBD2, each matching 5 bases. V was shortened by 5 bases and J by 3 bases, with 17 bases between the two germline ends. Germline assignment: CDR1 PRHDT and CDR2 FYEKMQ (reference sequence). This CDR3 spans 15 amino acids. The CDR3 nucleotides read TGTGCCAGCAGCCCGCCCGGGACGGGATTCTACGAGCAGTACTTC. It translates to CASSPPGTGFYEQYF.

V usage is TRBV18 and J usage is TRBJ1-2; TRBD1 matches at 7 bases. V was clipped by 1 base and J by 5 bases; unmatched bases: 7. CDR1 is KGHSH, CDR2 LQKENI, per germline. The length of the CDR3 is 15 residues. Written as DNA, the CDR3 is TGTGCCAGCTCACCACTTACCTCAGGGGGTTATGGCTACACCTTC. The encoded protein is CASSPLTSGGYGYTF.

This clonotype was recorded many times. The genes are TRBV7-6 and TRBJ2-7, with D possibly being TRBD1 (6 bases). The V gene lost 1 base and the J gene lost 5 bases, with 15 bases spanning the gap. The CDR3 extends over 15 amino acids. In germline, CDR1 is SGHVS, CDR2 FNYEAQ. The CDR3 DNA follows: TGTGCCAGCAGCTTAGAAGGTTACAGGGTGGACGAGCAGTACTTC. This sequence encodes CASSLEGYRVDEQYF.

The sample holds many counts of this clonotype. The gene calls are TRBV7-9 and TRBJ2-7, with D possibly TRBD1 on 6 matching bases. The CDR3 is made up of 14 amino acids. CDR1 and CDR2 from the germline V gene are SEHNR and FQNEAQ (reference sequence). Trimming cost V 2 bases and J 2 bases, with 10 bases left between them. CDR3: CASSLPGETYEQYF. The CDR3 DNA reads TGTGCCAGCAGCTTACCAGGGGAAACCTACGAGCAGTACTTC.

With regard to this clonotype: The junction differs from germline at one of its ends, possibly a read error. The V and J genes are TRBV13 and TRBJ2-3, with D perhaps given as TRBD1 or TRBD2 (5 bases each). The CDR3 loop spans 15 amino acids. The V gene's germline CDR1 is PRHDT and CDR2 FYEKMQ (reference sequence). CDR3 sequence: CTSSPRGTGTDTQYF. The DNA for the CDR3 is TGTACCAGCAGCCCCCGAGGGACCGGCACAGATACGCAGTATTTT.

Many counts were recorded for this clonotype. This chain links TRBV11-2 with TRBJ2-1, with D unresolved. In germline, CDR1 is SGHAT, CDR2 FQNNGV. The CDR3 is made up of 13 amino acids. V was shortened by 2 bases and J by 6 bases, with 8 bases between the two germline ends. DNA of the CDR3: TGTGCCAGCAGCTTAATAGGGATCAATGAGCAGTTCTTC. Translated: CASSLIGINEQFF.

Many counts were recorded for this clonotype. The gene calls are TRBV10-1 and TRBJ1-1; D not certain. Looked up from germline, CDR1 is WNHNN and CDR2 is SYGVQD (reference sequence). This CDR3 is built from 13 residues. Between the trimmed V and J ends, which lost 8 bases and 3 bases, there was a span of 13 bases. The CDR3 region has the DNA TGCGCCAGCTCCGCCGGGATGTACACTGAAGCTTTCTTT. Translated: CASSAGMYTEAFF.

The V and J genes are TRBV20-1 and TRBJ2-5; no reliable D call. The CDR3 totals 12 residues. Germline CDR1 DFQATT, CDR2 SNEGSKA (reference sequence). V lost 3 bases, J lost 0 bases, and 5 bases lay in between. CDR3 DNA sequence: TGCAGTGCTAGTAACAACCAAGAGACCCAGTACTTC. Residues: CSASNNQETQYF.

This clonotype appeared many times. The chain carries TRBV2 and TRBJ1-2, with 9 bases fitting TRBD1. Germline V gene data show CDR1 as SNHLY and CDR2 as FYNNEI. V lost 7 bases and J lost 7; bases outside the gene matches: 7. The CDR3 length is 13 residues. The CDR3 DNA is TGTGCCAGCATGAGGACAGGGGCGGGTGGCTACACCTTC. Translating gives CASMRTGAGGYTF.

At least ten counts were recorded for this clonotype. This chain uses TRBV20-1 with TRBJ1-2, with 7 positions matching TRBD1. J lost 4 bases, V lost 0 bases, and 5 bases had no gene match. Germline loops: CDR1 DFQATT, CDR2 SNEGSKA (reference sequence). The CDR3 length is 14 residues. The CDR3, as DNA: TGCAGTGCTAGAGACCACAGGGGAGGCTATGGCTACACCTTC. Translating it yields CSARDHRGGYGYTF.

This clonotype turned up a few times. V and J are TRBV5-1 and TRBJ2-5, with 9 positions matching TRBD2. The CDR3 spans 16 residues. The ends lost 0 bases at V and 1 base at J; junction bases unmatched: 4. Germline CDR1 and CDR2: SGHRS and YFSETQ. The DNA for the CDR3 is TGCGCCAGCAGCTTGGGGCTAGCGGGGACCCAAGAGACCCAGTACTTC. It codes for CASSLGLAGTQETQYF.

There are many counts of this clonotype. The V gene is TRBV20-1, the J gene TRBJ1-5; D uncertain. Looked up from germline, CDR1 is DFQATT and CDR2 is SNEGSKA (reference sequence). With 0 bases removed from V and 0 bases from J, the gap between germline ends came to 12 bases. The CDR3 consists of 16 residues. CDR3 coding DNA: TGCAGTGCTAGAGAGCACTCCCTATCTAGCAATCAGCCCCAGCATTTT. The encoded protein is CSAREHSLSSNQPQHF.

In this sample, this clonotype turned up many times. The chain employs TRBV6-2 or TRBV6-3 and TRBJ2-7; tentatively, D is TRBD2 (6 bases). The CDR3 covers 16 residues. Germline CDR1 is MNHEY and CDR2 is SVGEGT. The V end lost 2 bases, the J end lost 3 bases, and 17 bases lay between the germline ends. The CDR3 is CASSYGARDWGYEQYF. The CDR3 DNA sequence: TGTGCCAGCAGTTACGGCGCGAGGGACTGGGGCTACGAGCAGTACTTC.

The CDR3 nucleotides are TGTGCCAGCAGCTTAAGTCCGGGCAATCAGCCCCAGCATTTT. It encodes CASSLSPGNQPQHF. The chain couples TRBV13 to TRBJ1-5; D ambiguous. The V gene lost 2 bases and the J gene lost 2 bases, with 7 bases spanning the gap. The CDR3 is 14 residues long. Germline V gene data show CDR1 as PRHDT and CDR2 as FYEKMQ (reference sequence).

This clonotype was recorded many times. The chain is built from TRBV7-9 and TRBJ2-7, with D possibly TRBD2 on 7 matching bases. The CDR3 sequence is 12 residues long. V was cut by 6 bases and J by 6 bases, with 12 bases left in between. Germline lookup yields CDR1 SEHNR and CDR2 FQNEAQ (reference sequence). The CDR3 here is CASRGGGAEQYF. The DNA of the CDR3 is TGTGCCAGCAGGGGAGGGGGGGCCGAGCAGTACTTC.

The CDR3 here is CASSRLAGGVDEQFF. DNA of the CDR3: TGTGCCAGCAGCCGACTAGCGGGGGGTGTGGATGAGCAGTTCTTC. The rearrangement links TRBV7-3 to TRBJ2-1, with 13 bases lining up with TRBD2. The CDR3 consists of 15 residues. Germline CDR1 SGHTA, CDR2 FQGTGA. V lost 5 bases, J lost 8 bases, and 6 bases stayed unmatched.